This T cell receptor beta chain was observed in a study of blood T cell repertoires in COVID-19. Per the original data handling: Researchers report that nucleated cell counts were estimated from reference gene primer amplification. Clones were read by immunoSEQ multiplex PCR, and TCRdb kept only the in-frame ones, dropping some. V and J calls and clone size follow that table, whereas D and trimming were derived from the DNA. The data show under 200,000 clones, around 87% seen once. The CDR3 contains 13 residues. CDR1 and CDR2 (germline): SGHNT, YYREEE (reference sequence). Trimming stripped 5 bases from V and 1 base from J, with 10 bases between.

The gene calls are TRBV5-4 and TRBJ2-7; possibly TRBD1 for D (5 bases). Specimen: peripheral blood. This TCR was recovered from a man aged 40-55 years with active or convalescent COVID-19. Here the CDR3 reads CASSPDRSYEQYF. The CDR3 region has the DNA TGTGCCAGCAGTCCCGACAGATCCTACGAGCAGTACTTC.